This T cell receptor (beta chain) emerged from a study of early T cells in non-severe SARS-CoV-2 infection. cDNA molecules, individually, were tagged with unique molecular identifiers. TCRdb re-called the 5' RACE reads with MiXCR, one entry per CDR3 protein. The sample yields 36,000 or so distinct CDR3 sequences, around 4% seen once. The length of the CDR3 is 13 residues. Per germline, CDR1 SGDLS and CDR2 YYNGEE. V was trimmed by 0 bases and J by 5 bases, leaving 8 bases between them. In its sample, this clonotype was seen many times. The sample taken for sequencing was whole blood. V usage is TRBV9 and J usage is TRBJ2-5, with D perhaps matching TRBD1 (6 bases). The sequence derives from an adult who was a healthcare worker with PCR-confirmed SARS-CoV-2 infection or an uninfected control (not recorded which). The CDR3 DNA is TGTGCCAGCAGCGTAGTGCAGGGGGAGACCCAGTACTTC. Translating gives CASSVVQGETQYF. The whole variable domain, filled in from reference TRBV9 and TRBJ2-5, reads DSGVTQTPKHLITATGQRVTLRCSPRSGDLSVYWYQQSLDQGLQFLIQYYNGEERAKGNILERFSAQQFPDLHSELNLSSLELGDSALYFCASSVVQGETQYFGPGTRLLVL.